The 14 T cell receptor beta chains reported below all come from one sample, sequenced in a study of Graves' ophthalmopathy and Graves' hyperthyroidism. Amplified TCR beta CDR3 regions were obtained using RNA transcripts as template. Investigators did first-round RT-PCR with HTBI primers, then second-round multiplex PCR. TCRdb re-called the multiplex PCR reads through MiXCR, storing one row per CDR3 protein. This table holds a few hundred thousand distinct CDR3 sequences, approximately 20% found once. Sequenced sample: peripheral blood. These receptors came from a woman under 30 with Graves' ophthalmopathy.

This clonotype was detected many times. V gene TRBV4-2 combines with J gene TRBJ1-1; D remains ambiguous. The CDR3 runs 16 residues. CDR1 and CDR2 (germline): LGHNA, YNFKEQ. V was trimmed by 2 bases and J by 3 bases, leaving 16 bases between them. The CDR3 spells CASSQSNARRDTEAFF. The CDR3 DNA reads TGTGCCAGCAGCCAATCAAACGCAAGGAGAGACACTGAAGCTTTCTTT.

The gene calls are TRBV12-3 or TRBV12-4 and TRBJ1-2; D is undetermined. CDR3 size: 14 residues. Between the trimmed V and J ends, which lost 2 bases and 0 bases, there was a span of 7 bases. DNA of the CDR3: TGTGCCAGCAGTTTATCCGTAACTAACTATGGCTACACCTTC. Protein product: CASSLSVTNYGYTF.

This clonotype has at least ten counts. The chain employs TRBV6-5 and TRBJ1-2, with 7 positions matching TRBD1. The V gene end was trimmed by 6 bases and the J gene end by 8 bases; junction bases not matched to a gene: 18. The germline gives CDR1 MNHEY, CDR2 SVGAGI. The CDR3 loop spans 16 amino acids. For the CDR3, the DNA is TGTGCCAGCAGCTTAACCTCTTCTTGGACAGGTGCCGGCTACACCTTC. As protein: CASSLTSSWTGAGYTF.

CDR3: CASSLKDSPRDRGQETQYF. CDR3 coding DNA: TGTGCCAGCAGCTTAAAGGACTCCCCCCGGGACAGGGGCCAAGAGACCCAGTACTTC. The V and J genes are TRBV11-2 and TRBJ2-5, with 10 nucleotides matching TRBD1. CDR1 is SGHAT, CDR2 FQNNGV, per germline. Germline trimming cut 2 bases from V and 1 base from J; bases unmatched to any gene: 13. This CDR3 has 19 residues.

In its sample, this clonotype was seen many times. The chain combines TRBV28 with TRBJ1-6, with D maybe TRBD1 (5 bases). The germline CDR1 and CDR2 sequences are MDHEN and SYDVKM. Deletions cut 4 bases from V and 5 bases from J, with 15 bases between. This CDR3 spans 16 amino acids. Here the CDR3 DNA reads TGTGCCAGCAGTTCCCCCGGGGCGGGAGATAATTCACCCCTCCACTTT. This gives the protein CASSSPGAGDNSPLHF.

This clonotype was seen repeatedly, ten times or more. The V call is TRBV30, the J call TRBJ1-1; no firm D call. Germline CDR1 and CDR2: GTSNPN and SVGIG (reference sequence). CDR3 length: 11 residues. With 6 bases removed from V and 0 bases from J, the gap between germline ends came to 5 bases. The CDR3 sequence: CACQMNTEAFF. Written as DNA, the CDR3 is TGTGCCTGCCAAATGAACACTGAAGCTTTCTTT.

This clonotype was counted ten times or more. J is TRBJ1-5 and V is TRBV20-1, with D hard to call. Germline V CDR1 and CDR2: DFQATT, SNEGSKA (reference sequence). The CDR3 has 15 residues. V lost 1 base and J 4 bases, leaving 14 bases between the germline ends. CDR3 sequence: CSARGFPAENQPQHF. CDR3 sequence (DNA): TGCAGTGCTAGAGGATTTCCGGCAGAAAATCAGCCCCAGCATTTT.

The chain employs TRBV12-3 or TRBV12-4 and TRBJ2-7, with no clear D. V lost 2 bases to trimming and J lost 2 bases, with 10 bases between them. The CDR3 covers 14 residues. CDR3 sequence reads: CASSLTESPYEQYF. CDR3 DNA: TGTGCCAGCAGTTTAACAGAGTCGCCCTACGAGCAGTACTTC.

Many counts were recorded for this clonotype. The V call is TRBV20-1, the J call TRBJ1-1; no clear D gene. Germline assignment: CDR1 DFQATT and CDR2 SNEGSKA (reference sequence). Trimming took off 5 bases at V and 5 bases at J, with 15 bases between the two ends. This CDR3 comprises 13 residues. CDR3 in amino acids: CSAPLSGGTEAFF. The CDR3 coding sequence is TGCAGTGCTCCTCTGTCGGGTGGGACTGAAGCTTTCTTT.

This clonotype was counted between two and nine times. Given a much more abundant clone one base away, this may be a read error. The rearrangement links TRBV9 to TRBJ2-3, with 8 bases identical to TRBD2. After removal of 4 bases from V and 5 bases from J, the junction contained 12 bases not matched to a gene. Germline V gene lookup returns CDR1 SGDLS and CDR2 YYNGEE. This CDR3 is 16 amino acids long. The DNA of the CDR3 is TGTGCCAGCAGCTTCCCCGCGGGGGGTGGGGGAGATACGCAGTATTTT. Residues: CASSFPAGGGGDTQYF.

This clonotype was seen at least ten times. V is TRBV7-9 and J is TRBJ1-2; TRBD1 agrees at 7 bases. The germline gives CDR1 SEHNR, CDR2 FQNEAQ (reference sequence). There are 14 residues in the CDR3. J lost 8 bases, V lost 4 bases, and 10 bases had no gene match. The CDR3 nucleotides read TGTGCCAGCAGCTCAAGTTACAGGGGAGGAGGCTACACCTTC. This gives the protein CASSSSYRGGGYTF.

This clonotype came up many times. The chain uses TRBV28 and TRBJ2-2, with D tentatively TRBD1 (5 bases). The CDR3 length is 13 residues. Germline V gene data show CDR1 as MDHEN and CDR2 as SYDVKM. The V end was cut by 6 bases, the J end by 3 bases, with 8 bases between. CDR3 region: CASSRVDTGELFF. Written as DNA, the CDR3 is TGTGCCAGCAGCAGGGTCGACACCGGGGAGCTGTTTTTT.

The sample holds many counts of this clonotype. The rearrangement uses TRBV11-2 and TRBJ1-2; 7 bases fit TRBD1. The CDR3 totals 15 residues. V lost 7 bases and J lost 8; bases outside the gene matches: 16. Germline CDR1 reads SGHAT; CDR2 reads FQNNGV. The CDR3 loop is CASILPPLGTVGYTF. As DNA, the CDR3 is TGTGCCAGCATCCTCCCCCCTCTCGGGACAGTCGGCTACACCTTC.

This clonotype has at least ten counts. The chain recombines TRBV7-2 with TRBJ1-5, with 7 bases identical to TRBD1. From germline, CDR1 is SGHTA and CDR2 FQGNSA. The trim removed 1 base at V and 6 bases at J, leaving 3 bases unmatched. This CDR3 contains 14 residues. The CDR3 protein is CASSLGQGSQPQHF. CDR3 in DNA: TGTGCCAGCAGCTTAGGACAGGGAAGTCAGCCCCAGCATTTT. Filled out from reference TRBV7-2 and TRBJ1-5, the complete variable domain reads GAGVSQSPSNKVTEKGKDVELRCDPISGHTALYWYRQSLGQGLEFLIYFQGNSAPDKSGLPSDRFSAERTGGSVSTLTIQRTQQEDSAVYLCASSLGQGSQPQHFGDGTRLSIL.